Following are 30 T cell receptor beta chains from one sample sequenced in a study of shared clonotypes between healthy human individuals. The assay was immunoSEQ multiplex PCR, and TCRdb's table has in-frame clones only and misses some. The sample holds 2.3 million or so clones; about 92% are singletons and the top ten take 0.3% to 0.4%. The sequencing input was naive CD4+ T cells from PBMCs. Subset specified: CD45RA+ positively selected. These receptors originate from a young man in good health. Some clones in this sample may be carry-over from other donors' samples.

This chain joins TRBV7-2 and TRBJ2-3; no reliable D call. Germline lookup yields CDR1 SGHTA and CDR2 FQGNSA. This CDR3 has 16 amino acids. V lost 2 bases, J lost 2 bases, and 14 bases lay in between. This CDR3 is CASSLSWRKYTDTQYF. CDR3 DNA: TGTGCCAGCAGCTTATCCTGGCGGAAGTACACAGATACGCAGTATTTT.

The genes are TRBV27 and TRBJ2-7; D is possibly TRBD2 (7 bases). The CDR3 spans 16 residues. Germline CDR1 MNHEY, CDR2 SMNVEV (reference sequence). V lost 6 bases to trimming and J lost 3 bases, with 21 bases between them. CDR3 sequence: CASRKSRAGAFYEQYF. Here the CDR3 DNA reads TGTGCCAGCAGGAAGTCTCGGGCGGGGGCATTCTACGAGCAGTACTTC.

This clone came up once. The rearrangement links TRBV5-4 to TRBJ2-5, with 15 bases that match TRBD2. The germline gives CDR1 SGHNT, CDR2 YYREEE (reference sequence). The V gene end was trimmed by 3 bases and the J gene end by 5 bases; junction bases not matched to a gene: 2. This CDR3 has 15 residues. CDR3 amino acids: CASSSGTSGGETQYF. The CDR3 nucleotides read TGTGCCAGCAGCTCTGGGACTAGCGGGGGGGAGACCCAGTACTTC.

This clone was recorded only once. The chain links TRBV7-6 to TRBJ2-5; D might be TRBD1 (7 bases). The germline V gene encodes CDR1 SGHVS and CDR2 FNYEAQ. V lost 3 bases and J 5 bases, leaving 13 bases between the germline ends. This CDR3 region has 14 residues. The CDR3: CASSLFSGGETQYF. CDR3 sequence (DNA): TGTGCCAGCAGCTTGTTCTCAGGGGGGGAGACCCAGTACTTC. The full variable domain, with the rest looked up from reference TRBV7-6 and TRBJ2-5, is GAGVSQSPRYKVTKRGQDVALRCDPISGHVSLYWYRQALGQGPEFLTYFNYEAQQDKSGLPNDRFSAERPEGSISTLTIQRTEQRDSAMYRCASSLFSGGETQYFGPGTRLLVL.

This rearrangement joins TRBV9 to TRBJ1-2, with D possibly matching TRBD1 (5 bases). Per the germline V gene, CDR1 is SGDLS and CDR2 is YYNGEE. V lost 0 bases, J lost 7 bases, and 13 bases lay in between. The CDR3 is made up of 14 amino acids. The CDR3 is CASSVVLGDGGYTF. CDR3 nucleotide sequence: TGTGCCAGCAGCGTAGTCCTGGGGGATGGTGGCTACACCTTC.

The chain has TRBV6-1 and TRBJ1-5; no firm D call. Trimming removed 2 bases from V and 5 bases from J, with 10 bases in between. The CDR3 contains 14 residues. Germline loops: CDR1 MNHNS, CDR2 SASEGT. CDR3: CASSENESYQPQHF. CDR3 coding DNA: TGTGCCAGCAGTGAAAATGAGAGTTATCAGCCCCAGCATTTT.

The chain couples TRBV7-9 to TRBJ2-7, with TRBD1 as a possible D gene (6 bases). The CDR3 loop spans 15 amino acids. V was shortened by 5 bases and J by 3 bases, with 17 bases between the two germline ends. CDR1 and CDR2 (germline): SEHNR, FQNEAQ (reference sequence). The CDR3 sequence is CASSLPGHFDYEQYF. CDR3 in DNA: TGTGCCAGCAGCCTACCGGGACACTTCGACTACGAGCAGTACTTC. Variable domain in full (rest from reference TRBV7-9 and TRBJ2-7): DTGVSQNPRHKITKRGQNVTFRCDPISEHNRLYWYRQTLGQGPEFLTYFQNEAQLEKSRLLSDRFSAERPKGSFSTLEIQRTEQGDSAMYLCASSLPGHFDYEQYFGPGTRLTVT.

The rearrangement joins TRBV7-9 to TRBJ2-5; perhaps TRBD2 as D (6 bases). The germline CDR1 and CDR2 sequences are SEHNR and FQNEAQ (reference sequence). Trimming left V 4 bases short and J 2 bases short, with 23 bases between. CDR3 length: 18 amino acids. CDR3 region: CASSSGLTAWKGQETQYF. In DNA, the CDR3 is TGTGCCAGCAGCTCGGGACTCACCGCATGGAAGGGTCAAGAGACCCAGTACTTC.

This rearrangement joins TRBV10-2 to TRBJ1-2, with a weak D call TRBD1 (5 bases). Germline loops: CDR1 WSHSY, CDR2 SAAADI. The CDR3 runs 14 residues. V gave up 3 bases and J gave up 8 bases, with 16 bases separating them. CDR3 sequence: CASSDLYPWGGYTF. The DNA for the CDR3 is TGCGCCAGCAGTGATCTCTACCCCTGGGGGGGCTACACCTTC.

The chain is built from TRBV6-6 and TRBJ2-7; D is possibly TRBD1 (6 bases). The CDR3 is made up of 14 amino acids. Germline assignment: CDR1 MNHNY and CDR2 SVGAGI (reference sequence). V shed 2 bases and J shed 2 bases, with 10 bases lying between them. The DNA of the CDR3 is TGTGCCAGCAGTTACGTCAGGGGCCCCTACGAGCAGTACTTC. Residues: CASSYVRGPYEQYF.

The V call is TRBV5-1, the J call TRBJ1-4; 9 bases fit TRBD1. Germline CDR1 is SGHRS and CDR2 is YFSETQ. With V trimmed by 4 bases and J by 2 bases, 6 bases remained unmatched. The length of the CDR3 is 16 residues. The CDR3 DNA is TGCGCCAGCAGCGTCGGACAGGGGAGGACTAATGAAAAACTGTTTTTT. Translating gives CASSVGQGRTNEKLFF.

The chain joins TRBV6-6 to TRBJ2-7; a weak D match, TRBD2 (6 bases). Germline V gene sequence: CDR1 MNHNY, CDR2 SVGAGI (reference sequence). The CDR3 covers 13 residues. Trimming pared 2 bases from V and 7 bases from J, leaving 12 bases between. The CDR3 sequence is CASSYRGSAEQYF. In DNA, the CDR3 is TGTGCCAGCAGTTACCGGGGGAGTGCGGAGCAGTACTTC.

The chain has TRBV28 and TRBJ1-2; no definite D call. V gave up 5 bases and J gave up 5 bases, with 18 bases separating them. Germline V gene lookup returns CDR1 MDHEN and CDR2 SYDVKM. The length of the CDR3 is 15 residues. CDR3 DNA: TGTGCCAGCAGTGCTTACGCCGGACGGTTGTATGGCTACACCTTC. It translates to CASSAYAGRLYGYTF.

This clone was detected only once. This chain's CDR3 is CASSPTSGYNEQFF. CDR3 sequence (DNA): TGTGCCAGCTCGCCGACTAGCGGTTACAATGAGCAGTTCTTC. The rearrangement joins TRBV18 to TRBJ2-1, with 9 bases fitting TRBD2. CDR3 length: 14 residues. Germline CDR1 KGHSH, CDR2 LQKENI. Unmatched junction bases numbered 4, after V lost 6 bases and J lost 4 bases.

The chain has TRBV6-5 and TRBJ2-1, with 16 bases that match TRBD2. Germline V gene lookup returns CDR1 MNHEY and CDR2 SVGAGI. The trim removed 6 bases at V and 13 bases at J, leaving 9 bases unmatched. The CDR3 consists of 15 residues. The CDR3 loop is CASREGLAGGRSQFF. CDR3 in DNA: TGTGCCAGCAGGGAGGGACTAGCGGGAGGGCGGTCCCAGTTCTTC.

The CDR3 region is CASSWGNSGTGELFF. CDR3 nucleotide sequence: TGCGCCAGCAGCTGGGGTAATAGCGGAACCGGGGAGCTGTTTTTT. V and J are TRBV5-1 and TRBJ2-2, with a possible D match to TRBD2 (6 bases). Trimming removed 3 bases at V and 5 bases at J, with 14 bases between. This CDR3 is built from 15 residues. Germline CDR1 and CDR2: SGHRS and YFSETQ.

The chain combines TRBV18 with TRBJ1-1, with 9 bases lining up with TRBD1. Per the germline V gene, CDR1 is KGHSH and CDR2 is LQKENI. This CDR3 comprises 15 residues. Trimming took 2 bases from V and 7 from J; bases not matched to a gene: 8. Here the CDR3 DNA reads TGTGCCAGCTCACCAAGACAGGGGGATGGTAGTGAAGCTTTCTTT. Protein: CASSPRQGDGSEAFF.

Details on this clone: Other DNA sequences of this sample code for an identical CDR3. This chain uses TRBV5-1 with TRBJ2-5, with a tentative D call TRBD1 (6 bases). Germline V gene sequence: CDR1 SGHRS, CDR2 YFSETQ. The CDR3 runs 13 residues. V lost 4 bases and J lost 3, with 10 bases in between. The CDR3 DNA follows: TGCGCCAGCAGCCCGGACAGAAAAGAGACCCAGTACTTC. Its translation is CASSPDRKETQYF.

The V gene is TRBV30, the J gene TRBJ2-1; D is possibly TRBD1 (6 bases). From germline, CDR1 is GTSNPN and CDR2 SVGIG (reference sequence). Trimming removed 3 bases at V and 4 bases at J, with 7 bases between. This CDR3 contains 12 residues. This CDR3 reads CAWRQGYNEQFF. CDR3 in DNA: TGTGCCTGGAGACAGGGTTACAATGAGCAGTTCTTC.

The V and J genes are TRBV10-3 and TRBJ2-5; D may be TRBD1 or TRBD2 (5 bases each). This CDR3 region has 15 residues. Trimming cost V 5 bases and J 5 bases, with 18 bases left between them. In germline, CDR1 is ENHRY, CDR2 SYGVKD. CDR3 residues: CAISKGLLGVETQYF. CDR3 in DNA: TGTGCCATCAGTAAGGGGCTGTTGGGAGTGGAGACCCAGTACTTC.

This chain links TRBV7-9 with TRBJ1-2, with TRBD1 as a possible D gene (6 bases). Trimming shortened V by 4 bases and J by 4 bases, and 19 bases separated the two germline ends. The V gene's germline CDR1 is SEHNR and CDR2 FQNEAQ (reference sequence). This CDR3 spans 16 amino acids. The CDR3 DNA reads TGTGCCAGCAGCTCAAGGGGGGGCGGTATAACCTATGGCTACACCTTC. It encodes CASSSRGGGITYGYTF.

The CDR3 nucleotides are TGTGCCAGCAGCTTCAGGGTGGATGAGCAGTTCTTC. Translated: CASSFRVDEQFF. The chain is built from TRBV7-8 and TRBJ2-1; tentatively, D is TRBD1 (5 bases). Looked up from germline, CDR1 is SGHVS and CDR2 is FQNEAQ. The CDR3 loop spans 12 amino acids. V lost 3 bases and J 8 bases, leaving 8 bases between the germline ends. Combining the CDR3 with reference TRBV7-8 and TRBJ2-1 gives the whole variable domain GAGVSQSPRYKVAKRGQDVALRCDPISGHVSLFWYQQALGQGPEFLTYFQNEAQLDKSGLPSDRFFAERPEGSVSTLKIQRTQQEDSAVYLCASSFRVDEQFFGPGTRLTVL.

This chain uses TRBV5-1 with TRBJ2-5; D possibly uses TRBD1 or TRBD2 (5 bases each). Trimming left V 7 bases short and J 3 bases short, with 10 bases between. Germline V gene sequence: CDR1 SGHRS, CDR2 YFSETQ. The CDR3 has 12 amino acids. The CDR3 loop is CASGGTKETQYF. The CDR3, as DNA: TGCGCCAGCGGGGGAACAAAAGAGACCCAGTACTTC.

The chain uses TRBV11-2 and TRBJ1-2; 8 bases map to TRBD1. The V gene's germline CDR1 is SGHAT and CDR2 FQNNGV. Germline trimming cut 5 bases from V and 4 bases from J; bases unmatched to any gene: 3. This CDR3 spans 13 amino acids. CDR3 in amino acids: CASSRTGSYGYTF. The CDR3 DNA sequence: TGTGCCAGCAGCCGGACAGGGAGCTATGGCTACACCTTC.

The chain recombines TRBV7-3 with TRBJ2-1, with a possible D match to TRBD2 (6 bases). This CDR3 has 15 amino acids. Germline CDR1 is SGHTA and CDR2 is FQGTGA. Trimming shortened V by 10 bases and J by 6 bases, and 22 bases separated the two germline ends. This CDR3 reads CATSRDGSQRNEQFF. The CDR3 nucleotides read TGTGCCACCTCGAGGGACGGGAGTCAGCGCAATGAGCAGTTCTTC.

The chain combines TRBV6-5 with TRBJ2-7, with 10 bases lining up with TRBD2. This CDR3 has 15 residues. Unmatched junction bases numbered 12, after V lost 6 bases and J lost 7 bases. Germline CDR1 is MNHEY and CDR2 is SVGAGI. CDR3 DNA: TGTGCCAGCAGATCGCAACACCCGGGACTAGCGGAGCAGTACTTC. Translation: CASRSQHPGLAEQYF.

The chain uses TRBV5-1 and TRBJ2-5, with D possibly matching TRBD1 (5 bases). The V and J ends lost 0 bases and 2 bases respectively, with 11 bases between them. CDR1 and CDR2 from the germline V gene are SGHRS and YFSETQ. The CDR3 sequence is 15 residues long. The CDR3, as DNA: TGCGCCAGCAGCTTGGGCGAGACAGATCAAGAGACCCAGTACTTC. Residues: CASSLGETDQETQYF.

The CDR3 loop reads CASSPRGGTNYGYTF. Written as DNA, the CDR3 is TGTGCCAGCAGCCCCCGTGGCGGGACTAACTATGGCTACACCTTC. The chain combines TRBV7-9 with TRBJ1-2; D is undetermined. This CDR3 contains 15 residues. The germline CDR1 and CDR2 sequences are SEHNR and FQNEAQ (reference sequence). Trimming stripped 5 bases from V and 0 bases from J, with 13 bases between.

The chain couples TRBV6-1 to TRBJ2-1, with TRBD2 identical over 7 bases. The CDR3 is 13 residues long. The germline gives CDR1 MNHNS, CDR2 SASEGT. Trimming took 8 bases from V and 0 from J; bases not matched to a gene: 1. CDR3 in DNA: TGTGCCAGCCGCGGGAGCTCCTACAATGAGCAGTTCTTC. Its protein product is CASRGSSYNEQFF.

This sequence joins TRBV27 and TRBJ2-1, with TRBD1 identical over 9 bases. V was pared by 5 bases and J by 3 bases, with 8 bases of the junction left unmatched. The CDR3 has 16 residues. In germline, CDR1 is MNHEY, CDR2 SMNVEV (reference sequence). CDR3 DNA sequence: TGTGCCAGCAGTGGGTGGACAGGGGCACACTACAATGAGCAGTTCTTC. It encodes CASSGWTGAHYNEQFF.